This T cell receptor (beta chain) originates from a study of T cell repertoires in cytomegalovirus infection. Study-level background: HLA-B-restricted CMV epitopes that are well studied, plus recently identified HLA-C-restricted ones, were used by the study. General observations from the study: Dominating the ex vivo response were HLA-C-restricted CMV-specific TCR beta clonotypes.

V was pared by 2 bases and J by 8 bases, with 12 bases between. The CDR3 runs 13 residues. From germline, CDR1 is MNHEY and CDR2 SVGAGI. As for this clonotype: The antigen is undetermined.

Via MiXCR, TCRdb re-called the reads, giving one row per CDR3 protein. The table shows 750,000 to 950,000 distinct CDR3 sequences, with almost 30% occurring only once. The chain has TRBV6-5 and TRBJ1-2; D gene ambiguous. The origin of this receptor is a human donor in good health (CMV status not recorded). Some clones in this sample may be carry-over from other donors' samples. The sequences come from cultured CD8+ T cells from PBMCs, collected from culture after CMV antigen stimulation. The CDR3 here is CASSYTGLNGYTF. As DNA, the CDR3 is TGTGCCAGCAGTTACACCGGGTTGAACGGCTACACCTTC.